Shown below are 29 T cell receptor beta chains from a single sample sequenced in a study of T cells in Graves' hyperthyroidism and ophthalmopathy. What was amplified from RNA transcripts were TCR beta CDR3 regions. First-round RT-PCR of the TCR CDR3 relied on the HTBI primer set. TCRdb passed the multiplex PCR reads through MiXCR, listing each CDR3 protein once. This sample carries 350,000 or so distinct CDR3 sequences, around 18% of them seen once, and the ten largest clones take less than 20%. Sequencing used blood. The receptors were sampled from a woman aged 40 to 49 with Graves' ophthalmopathy.

Notes on this clonotype: Just one base apart from a much larger clone, this may be a read error. The V and J genes are TRBV10-3 and TRBJ2-7; D is perhaps TRBD1 (5 bases). CDR1 is ENHRY, CDR2 SYGVKD, per germline. Trimming pared 5 bases from V and 2 bases from J, leaving 7 bases between. The CDR3 has 12 residues. As DNA, the CDR3 is TGTGCCATCAGTCAGGGTCCCTACGAGCAGTACTTC. Encoded protein: CAISQGPYEQYF.

The V and J genes are TRBV12-3 or TRBV12-4 and TRBJ2-7, with D hard to call. V was pared by 3 bases and J by 3 bases, with 15 bases between. CDR3 size: 15 residues. The CDR3 coding sequence is TGTGCCAGCAGTTTTCGGCCCGGACCCAACTACGAGCAGTACTTC. Amino acid sequence: CASSFRPGPNYEQYF.

The table lists this clonotype with many counts. V and J are TRBV9 and TRBJ2-1, with 9 positions matching TRBD2. Germline trimming cut 3 bases from V and 0 bases from J; bases unmatched to any gene: 16. The CDR3 loop spans 20 amino acids. Looked up from germline, CDR1 is SGDLS and CDR2 is YYNGEE. The CDR3 nucleotides are TGTGCCAGCAGCGCCCCTCCCAGGAGGACTAGCGCGAGCTCCTACAATGAGCAGTTCTTC. It yields the protein CASSAPPRRTSASSYNEQFF.

This clonotype was detected many times. The gene calls are TRBV12-3 or TRBV12-4 and TRBJ1-1; no firm D call. The V end lost 2 bases, the J end lost 4 bases, and 8 bases lay between the germline ends. The CDR3 consists of 13 residues. The CDR3 loop reads CASSLQLGTEAFF. The CDR3 DNA sequence: TGTGCCAGCAGTTTACAGTTGGGCACTGAAGCTTTCTTT.

This chain's CDR3 is CASSLSSLGPRYF. CDR3 nucleotide sequence: TGTGCCAGCAGTTTATCGAGTCTAGGGCCGAGGTACTTC. V gene TRBV27 combines with J gene TRBJ2-7; no firm D call. This CDR3 contains 13 residues. Trimming took 0 bases from V and 12 from J, leaving 15 bases between them. Germline loops: CDR1 MNHEY, CDR2 SMNVEV (reference sequence).

This clonotype was observed at least ten times. The chain links TRBV15 to TRBJ2-5; the match to TRBD2 covers 11 bases. V lost 0 bases to trimming and J lost 6 bases; unmatched junction nucleotides: 15. This CDR3 has 19 residues. The V gene's germline CDR1 is LNHNV and CDR2 YYDKDF (reference sequence). The CDR3 DNA follows: TGTGCCACCAGCAGAGATTCCACCGGGACTAGCGGTTCCTCGAAGACCCAGTACTTC. Translation: CATSRDSTGTSGSSKTQYF.

This clonotype was seen ten or more times. This chain connects TRBV11-1 to TRBJ2-7; TRBD1 aligns across 7 bases. Per germline, CDR1 SGHAT and CDR2 FQDESV (reference sequence). V lost 5 bases to trimming and J lost 4 bases; unmatched junction nucleotides: 14. This CDR3 comprises 16 residues. CDR3 DNA: TGTGCCAGCAGCCTAGGGGGCCAGGCTGGCGTGTACGAGCAGTACTTC. Translation gives CASSLGGQAGVYEQYF.

This clonotype was detected many times. The chain carries TRBV6-2 or TRBV6-3 and TRBJ2-5; D is uncertain. Trimming removed 8 bases from V and 5 bases from J, with 18 bases in between. CDR1 is MNHEY, CDR2 SVGEGT, per germline. The CDR3 consists of 14 residues. CDR3 DNA: TGTGCCAGCGTACCATCGTTGTTGGGGGAGACCCAGTACTTC. Encoded protein: CASVPSLLGETQYF.

This clonotype was recorded at least ten times. V and J are TRBV20-1 and TRBJ2-7, with D unclear. Trimming pared 0 bases from V and 4 bases from J, leaving 10 bases between. The CDR3 totals 13 residues. The germline gives CDR1 DFQATT, CDR2 SNEGSKA (reference sequence). CDR3 amino acids: CSARDTLLYEQYF. Here the CDR3 DNA reads TGCAGTGCTAGAGATACACTTTTGTACGAGCAGTACTTC.

The table lists this clonotype with many counts. V gene TRBV7-7 combines with J gene TRBJ1-1; no reliable D call. Germline values: CDR1 SSHAT, CDR2 FNYEAQ (reference sequence). This CDR3 has 14 amino acids. The CDR3 DNA reads TGTGCTAGTGACGTACCAACTATGAACACTGAAGCTTTCTTT. Its translation is CASDVPTMNTEAFF. Complete variable domain (other parts from reference TRBV7-7 and TRBJ1-1): GAGVSQSPRYKVTKRGQDVTLRCDPISSHATLYWYQQALGQGPEFLTYFNYEAQPDKSGLPSDRFSAERPEGSISTLTIQRTEQRDSAMYRCASDVPTMNTEAFFGQGTRLTVV.

There are many counts of this clonotype. This sequence joins TRBV11-2 and TRBJ2-7; D might be TRBD2 (5 bases). Germline loops: CDR1 SGHAT, CDR2 FQNNGV. Trimming took off 2 bases at V and 5 bases at J, with 13 bases between the two ends. The CDR3 spans 14 residues. CDR3 coding DNA: TGTGCCAGCAGCTTAAATCTAGCTCCCCACGAGCAGTACTTC. This translates into CASSLNLAPHEQYF.

The CDR3 nucleotides are TGCGCCAGCAGCCAAGATCGCTGGGCGACTGAAGCTTTCTTT. Its translation is CASSQDRWATEAFF. This chain connects TRBV4-3 to TRBJ1-1; D uncertain. The CDR3 totals 14 residues. V shed 0 bases and J shed 5 bases, with 10 bases lying between them. Germline CDR1 and CDR2: LGHNA and YSLEER.

The V and J genes are TRBV28 and TRBJ1-2; D may be TRBD1 (5 bases). The CDR3 spans 14 residues. The germline V gene encodes CDR1 MDHEN and CDR2 SYDVKM. Between the trimmed V and J ends, which lost 6 bases and 3 bases, there was a span of 14 bases. CDR3 DNA: TGTGCCAGCAGGACGGGACGGCCGGACTATGGCTACACCTTC. Translated: CASRTGRPDYGYTF.

This chain links TRBV28 with TRBJ2-5; maybe TRBD1 (6 bases). Germline loops: CDR1 MDHEN, CDR2 SYDVKM. This CDR3 region has 15 residues. V lost 6 bases and J 2 bases, leaving 16 bases between the germline ends. The CDR3 DNA follows: TGTGCCAGCAGCCTAGAAGTAGGGGGTCAAGAGACCCAGTACTTC. It yields the protein CASSLEVGGQETQYF. Based on the CDR3 plus reference TRBV28 and TRBJ2-5, the full variable domain is DVKVTQSSRYLVKRTGEKVFLECVQDMDHENMFWYRQDPGLGLRLIYFSYDVKMKEKGDIPEGYSVSREKKERFSLILESASTNQTSMYLCASSLEVGGQETQYFGPGTRLLVL.

In its sample, this clonotype was seen many times. The chain recombines TRBV4-1 with TRBJ2-7; D is ambiguous. The germline CDR1 and CDR2 sequences are MGHRA and YSYEKL. The CDR3 totals 13 residues. Trimming shortened V by 1 base and J by 4 bases, and 8 bases separated the two germline ends. This CDR3 is CASSQAMLYEQYF. Here the CDR3 DNA reads TGCGCCAGCAGCCAAGCCATGTTGTACGAGCAGTACTTC.

This clonotype was observed many times. J is TRBJ2-5 and V is TRBV20-1, with 10 bases identical to TRBD1. V gave up 7 bases and J gave up 4 bases; unmatched junction bases: 0. This CDR3 comprises 11 residues. Per germline, CDR1 DFQATT and CDR2 SNEGSKA (reference sequence). This CDR3 reads CSGDRGETQYF. CDR3 DNA: TGCAGTGGGGACAGGGGAGAGACCCAGTACTTC.

This clonotype showed up many times. This rearrangement joins TRBV27 to TRBJ2-7; D is unresolved. The V end was cut by 6 bases, the J end by 0 bases, with 12 bases between. Germline V gives CDR1 MNHEY, CDR2 SMNVEV (reference sequence). This CDR3 is built from 14 residues. As DNA, the CDR3 is TGTGCCAGCAGGATAGACGGAAACTCCTACGAGCAGTACTTC. Its protein product is CASRIDGNSYEQYF.

This clonotype has just a few counts. This chain joins TRBV6-1 and TRBJ2-7; TRBD2 aligns across 8 bases. The CDR3 has 15 amino acids. The J segment lost 4 bases and the V segment lost 8 bases, leaving 13 bases of the junction unmatched. CDR1 is MNHNS and CDR2 is SASEGT in the germline V gene. The CDR3 DNA sequence: TGTGCCAGCGGCCCCCGGAGGACTAGCCTTTACGAGCAGTACTTC. Its translation is CASGPRRTSLYEQYF.

This clonotype appeared once. The V and J genes are TRBV7-2 and TRBJ1-3; D gene ambiguous. The V end lost 2 bases, the J end lost 0 bases, and 5 bases lay between the germline ends. The CDR3 runs 14 residues. Germline CDR1 and CDR2: SGHTA and FQGNSA. The CDR3 protein is CASSLMYSGNTIYF. CDR3 nucleotides: TGTGCCAGCAGCTTAATGTACTCTGGAAACACCATATATTTT.

This clonotype came up a few times. The chain uses TRBV6-2 or TRBV6-3 and TRBJ2-2; no definite D call. Trimming took off 3 bases at V and 5 bases at J, with 13 bases between the two ends. The CDR3 has 15 residues. In germline, CDR1 is MNHEY, CDR2 SVGEGT. Here the CDR3 reads CASSYVFLSTGELFF. Written as DNA, the CDR3 is TGTGCCAGCAGTTATGTATTTTTAAGTACCGGGGAGCTGTTTTTT.

This clonotype was recorded at least ten times. The chain recombines TRBV29-1 with TRBJ2-7; 9 nucleotides agree with TRBD1. Germline V gene data show CDR1 as SQVTM and CDR2 as ANQGSEA. V was clipped by 8 bases and J by 6 bases; unmatched bases: 11. The CDR3 covers 13 residues. Written as DNA, the CDR3 is TGCAGCTCCAGTGGGGGACAGGGTAGCGAGCAGTACTTC. Encoded protein: CSSSGGQGSEQYF.

To note about this clonotype: The junction shows a germline mismatch at one end, possibly a read error. The rearrangement joins TRBV28 to TRBJ2-7; D might be TRBD1 (6 bases). Germline CDR1 and CDR2: MDHEN and SYDVKM. The CDR3 covers 14 residues. The CDR3 region has the DNA TGTGCCAGCAGTTTAGGCAGGGGAGAGGACGAGCAGTGCTTC. This sequence encodes CASSLGRGEDEQCF.

This clonotype was detected many times. V is TRBV15 and J is TRBJ1-1; D is unclear. The germline gives CDR1 LNHNV, CDR2 YYDKDF (reference sequence). Between the trimmed V and J ends, which lost 3 bases and 0 bases, there was a span of 14 bases. This CDR3 is built from 16 residues. The CDR3: CATSRVWGVLNTEAFF. CDR3 coding DNA: TGTGCCACCAGCAGGGTTTGGGGAGTCTTGAACACTGAAGCTTTCTTT.

Comment on this clonotype: A much larger clone is a single base away; this may be a read error. This chain connects TRBV7-2 to TRBJ1-6; 8 bases are shared with TRBD1. CDR1 is SGHTA, CDR2 FQGNSA, per germline. The CDR3 is 15 residues long. CDR3 DNA: TGTGCCGGCAGCTCCCAGGGGGCGCGTAATTCACCCCTCCACTTT. Translation: CAGSSQGARNSPLHF.

In this sample, this clonotype turned up many times. A read error may be the cause here, since a much bigger clone is one base away. The gene calls are TRBV28 and TRBJ2-2; D unclear. This CDR3 spans 12 amino acids. In germline, CDR1 is MDHEN, CDR2 SYDVKM. The CDR3 sequence: CVSSPRTGELFF. In DNA form, the CDR3 reads TGTGTCAGCAGCCCTCGGACCGGGGAGCTGTTTTTT.

The sample holds many counts of this clonotype. V usage is TRBV4-3 and J usage is TRBJ1-1; tentatively, D is TRBD1 (5 bases). This CDR3 spans 13 amino acids. V shed 1 base and J shed 4 bases, with 7 bases lying between them. CDR1 is LGHNA, CDR2 YSLEER, per germline. CDR3 amino acids: CASSQGGTTEAFF. The CDR3, as DNA: TGCGCCAGCAGCCAAGGGGGGACCACTGAAGCTTTCTTT.

A word on this clonotype: A read error may be the cause here, since a much bigger clone is one base away. The chain joins TRBV28 to TRBJ2-7; D remains unclear. This CDR3 is 11 amino acids long. The germline V gene has CDR1 MDHEN and CDR2 SYDVKM. V was clipped by 5 bases and J by 5 bases, with 7 bases between them. The chain's CDR3 is CASSIKHEQYF. In DNA form, the CDR3 reads TGTGCCAGCAGTATAAAGCACGAGCAGTACTTC. Supplemented by reference TRBV28 and TRBJ2-7, the full variable domain reads DVKVTQSSRYLVKRTGEKVFLECVQDMDHENMFWYRQDPGLGLRLIYFSYDVKMKEKGDIPEGYSVSREKKERFSLILESASTNQTSMYLCASSIKHEQYFGPGTRLTVT.

This clonotype was observed at least ten times. This sequence joins TRBV4-3 and TRBJ1-2; 7 nucleotides match TRBD1. CDR3 length: 15 residues. V trimming: 1 base; J trimming: 5 bases; junction bases outside the gene matches: 7. Germline CDR1 is LGHNA and CDR2 is YSLEER. The CDR3 loop reads CASSQGQGREYGYTF. The DNA of the CDR3 is TGCGCCAGCAGCCAAGGACAGGGAAGAGAGTATGGCTACACCTTC.

This clonotype was picked up many times. The V and J genes are TRBV30 and TRBJ2-5, with 7 bases aligning to TRBD1. The CDR3 totals 13 residues. Unmatched junction bases numbered 2, after V lost 0 bases and J lost 4 bases. Germline V CDR1 and CDR2: GTSNPN, SVGIG (reference sequence). The CDR3 bases are TGTGCCTGGAGTGTAAGGGGGCGAGAGACCCAGTACTTC. Translating it yields CAWSVRGRETQYF.